The rows below give T cell receptor beta chains drawn from one sample of a study of blood T cell repertoires in COVID-19. Profiled with immunoSEQ multiplex PCR; TCRdb holds only in-frame clones, not every one. Of around 130,000 clones listed, approximately 85% are singletons. Sequenced sample: PBMCs or T cells enriched from blood (not recorded which). These receptors all come from a woman aged 50 to 60 with acute COVID-19. Both conserved end residues are part of each CDR3.

>13|TRBJ1-2|TRBV28
CASSRGQYYGYTF
>14|TRBJ1-3|TRBV5-5
CASSLGQIGNTIYF
>16|TRBJ1-1|TRBV14
CASSVEGQLMNTEAFF
>15|TRBJ1-5|TRBV19
CASSVDRGSNQPQHF
>16|TRBJ1-1|TRBV18
CASSRYTGAGNTEAFF
>17|TRBJ2-3|TRBV9
CASSVALSDRRTDTQYF
>15|TRBJ2-3|TRBV2
CASSDPQGRTDTQYF
>17|TRBJ2-3|TRBV6-1
CASSEALGGGATDTQYF
>17|TRBJ1-2|TRBV19
CASSPARGGSINYGYTF
>14|TRBJ2-2|TRBV29-1
CSAGSGRSTGELFF
>15|TRBJ2-2|TRBV28
CASSSPGIGSGELFF
>15|TRBJ2-1|TRBV6-5
CASTIDRSAYNEQFF
>14|TRBJ1-2|TRBV3-1/TRBV3-2
CASSLGTGNYGYTF
>12|TRBJ1-1|TRBV7-9
CATLAENTEAFF
>15|TRBJ2-1|TRBV7-2
CASSFGLARNNEQFF
>12|TRBJ1-4|TRBV25-1
CASRSENEKLFF
>14|TRBJ1-1|TRBV4-1
CASSGQVLNTEAFF
>14|TRBJ1-1|TRBV28
CASSLTIGGNKAFF
>15|TRBJ1-3|TRBV5-8
CASSLRLVAGNTIYF
>12|TRBJ1-2|TRBV29-1
CSVVEQGYGYTF
>14|TRBJ1-6|TRBV6-5
CASRTGTENSPLHF
>15|TRBJ1-2|TRBV19
CASSMAPQGAGGYTF
>15|TRBJ2-1|TRBV5-1
CASSRQSSSYNEQFF
>14|TRBJ1-1|TRBV9
CASSPQTGDTEAFF
>15|TRBJ1-3|TRBV28
CASSPRTGFGNTIYF
>17|TRBJ2-7|TRBV24-1
CATGGGTRASGSYEQYF